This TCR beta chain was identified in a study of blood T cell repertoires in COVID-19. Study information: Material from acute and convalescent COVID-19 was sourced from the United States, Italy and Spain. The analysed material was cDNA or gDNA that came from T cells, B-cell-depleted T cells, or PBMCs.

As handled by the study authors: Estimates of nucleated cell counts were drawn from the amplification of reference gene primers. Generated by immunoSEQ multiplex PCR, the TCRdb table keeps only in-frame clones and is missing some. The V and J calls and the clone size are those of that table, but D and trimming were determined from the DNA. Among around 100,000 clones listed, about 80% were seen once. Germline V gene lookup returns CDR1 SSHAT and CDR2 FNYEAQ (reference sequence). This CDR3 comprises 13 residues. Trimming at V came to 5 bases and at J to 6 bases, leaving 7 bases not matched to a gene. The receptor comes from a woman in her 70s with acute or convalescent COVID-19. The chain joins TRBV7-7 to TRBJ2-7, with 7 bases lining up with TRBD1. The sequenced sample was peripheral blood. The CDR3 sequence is CASSPDRVSEQYF. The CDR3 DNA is TGTGCCAGCAGCCCAGACAGGGTCAGCGAGCAGTACTTC.